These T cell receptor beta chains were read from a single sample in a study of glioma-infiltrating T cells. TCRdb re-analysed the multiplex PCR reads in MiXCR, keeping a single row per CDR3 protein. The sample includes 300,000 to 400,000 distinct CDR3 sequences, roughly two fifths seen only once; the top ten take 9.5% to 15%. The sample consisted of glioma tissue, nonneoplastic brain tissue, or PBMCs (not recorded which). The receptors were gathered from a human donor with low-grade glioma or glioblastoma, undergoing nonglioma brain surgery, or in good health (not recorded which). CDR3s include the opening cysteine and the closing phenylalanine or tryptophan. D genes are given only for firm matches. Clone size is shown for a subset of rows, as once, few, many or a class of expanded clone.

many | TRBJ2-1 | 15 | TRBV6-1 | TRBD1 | CASRAPGQGANEQFF | TGTGCCAGCAGGGCACCGGGACAGGGGGCAAATGAGCAGTTCTTC
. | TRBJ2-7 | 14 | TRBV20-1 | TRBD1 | CSARDGTEAYEQYF | TGCAGTGCTAGAGATGGGACAGAGGCCTACGAGCAGTACTTC
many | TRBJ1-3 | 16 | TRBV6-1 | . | CASSEGSLSSGNTIYF | TGTGCCAGCAGTGAGGGAAGCCTTAGCTCTGGAAACACCATATATTTT
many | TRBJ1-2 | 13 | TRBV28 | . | CASSFRRVYGYTF | TGTGCCAGCAGTTTCCGACGGGTTTATGGCTACACCTTC
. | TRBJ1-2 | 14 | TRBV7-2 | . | CASSLGGYDYGYTF | TGTGCCAGCAGCTTAGGCGGGTATGACTATGGCTACACCTTC
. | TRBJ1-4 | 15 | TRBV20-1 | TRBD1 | CSARDPGTGNEKLFF | TGCAGTGCTAGAGATCCCGGGACAGGGAATGAAAAACTGTTTTTT
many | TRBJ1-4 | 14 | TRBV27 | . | CASSSGVTNEKLFF | TGTGCCAGCAGTTCAGGGGTGACTAATGAAAAACTGTTTTTT
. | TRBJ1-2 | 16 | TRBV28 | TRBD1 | CARSTYRGTGVYGYTF | TGTGCCAGAAGTACATATAGGGGGACAGGAGTCTATGGCTACACCTTC
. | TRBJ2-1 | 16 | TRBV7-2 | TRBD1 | CASSQGQPRYYNEQFF | TGTGCCAGCAGCCAGGGACAGCCGAGGTACTACAATGAGCAGTTCTTC
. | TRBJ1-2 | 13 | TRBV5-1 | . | CASSLTERTGYTF | TGCGCCAGCAGCTTGACAGAGAGGACTGGCTACACCTTC
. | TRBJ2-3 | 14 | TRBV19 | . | CASSWKPSTDTQYF | TGTGCCAGTAGTTGGAAGCCAAGCACAGATACGCAGTATTTT
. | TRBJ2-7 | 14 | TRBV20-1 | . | CSAPGDPISYEQYF | TGCAGTGCTCCGGGGGATCCGATCTCCTACGAGCAGTACTTC
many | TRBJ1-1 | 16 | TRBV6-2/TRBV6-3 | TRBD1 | CASSPRRGHMNTEAFF | TGTGCCAGCAGTCCGCGGAGGGGGCACATGAACACTGAAGCTTTCTTT
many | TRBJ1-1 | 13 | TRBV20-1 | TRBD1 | CSAGTGGDTEAFF | TGCAGTGCTGGGACAGGGGGGGACACTGAAGCTTTCTTT
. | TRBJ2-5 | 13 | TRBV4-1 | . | CASSPITGETQYF | TGCGCCAGCAGCCCAATTACAGGGGAGACCCAGTACTTC
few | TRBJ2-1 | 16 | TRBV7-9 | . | CASSYDSPVSYNEQFF | TGTGCCAGCAGTTACGACAGCCCCGTCTCCTACAATGAGCAGTTCTTC
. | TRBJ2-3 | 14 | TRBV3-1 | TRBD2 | CASSQRGREDTQYF | TGTGCCAGCAGCCAGCGCGGGAGGGAGGATACGCAGTATTTT
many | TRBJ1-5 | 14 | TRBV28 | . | CASSTDSGYQPQHF | TGTGCCAGCAGCACCGACAGTGGATATCAGCCCCAGCATTTT
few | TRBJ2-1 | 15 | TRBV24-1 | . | CATSDSGTRYNEQFF | TGTGCCACCAGTGATTCGGGGACAAGATACAATGAGCAGTTCTTC
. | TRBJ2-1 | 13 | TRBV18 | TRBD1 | CASSPGTENEQFF | TGTGCCAGCTCACCTGGGACAGAGAATGAGCAGTTCTTC
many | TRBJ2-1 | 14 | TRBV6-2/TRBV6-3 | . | CASTLPRFYNEQFF | TGTGCCAGCACCCTCCCTCGCTTCTACAATGAGCAGTTCTTC
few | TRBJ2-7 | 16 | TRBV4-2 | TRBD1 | CASSVTTGGMYYEQYF | TGTGCCAGCAGCGTTACAACAGGGGGAATGTACTACGAGCAGTACTTC
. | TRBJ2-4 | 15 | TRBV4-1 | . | CASSQDSLGTSIQYF | TGCGCCAGCAGCCAAGATAGCCTAGGGACAAGCATTCAGTACTTC
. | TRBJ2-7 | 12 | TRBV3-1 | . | CASSQLRSEQYF | TGTGCCAGCAGCCAGCTCAGGAGCGAGCAGTACTTC
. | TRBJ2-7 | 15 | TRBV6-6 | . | CASSWVAVSSYEQYF | TGTGCCAGCAGTTGGGTAGCGGTGAGCTCCTACGAGCAGTACTTC
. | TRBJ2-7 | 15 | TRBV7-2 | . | CASGSAGQIFYEQYF | TGTGCCAGCGGCTCCGCCGGACAGATCTTTTACGAGCAGTACTTC
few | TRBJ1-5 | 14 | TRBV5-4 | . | CASSLGAENQPQHF | TGTGCCAGCAGCTTGGGGGCGGAAAATCAGCCCCAGCATTTT
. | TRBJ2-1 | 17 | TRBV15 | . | CATSRERTTLYGHEQFF | TGTGCCACCAGCAGGGAACGGACCACTCTCTACGGGCATGAGCAGTTCTTC
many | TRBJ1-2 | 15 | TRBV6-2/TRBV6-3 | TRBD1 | CASSWAGQKIYGYTF | TGTGCCAGCAGCTGGGCGGGACAGAAGATCTATGGCTACACCTTC
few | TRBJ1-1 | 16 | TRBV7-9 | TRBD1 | CASSSTGYKMNTEAFF | TGTGCCAGCAGCTCGACAGGGTATAAGATGAACACTGAAGCTTTCTTT
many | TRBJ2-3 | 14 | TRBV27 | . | CASSLVKFGDTQYF | TGTGCCAGCAGTTTAGTGAAGTTCGGAGATACGCAGTATTTT